This T cell receptor beta chain was documented in a study of beta chain features in type 1 diabetes. Study conclusions and caveats: The naive, central memory and Treg TCRB repertoires showed an apparent similarity that was greater among patients than among healthy donors. Reduced insertions and increased deletions marked VDJ junctions in type 1 diabetes patients.

Purity of each sorted population was above 95%. The CDR3 totals 13 residues. V was cut by 4 bases and J by 8 bases, with 12 bases left in between. CDR1 ENHRY and CDR2 SYGVKD come from the germline V gene. Of the isolated RNA, all was reverse transcribed, and so the sequenced material was expressed TCRB transcripts. Assay used: immunoSEQ multiplex PCR; TCRdb lists only in-frame clones, some missing. The sample lists roughly 370,000 clones, about 15% occurring once. This clone was observed a handful of times. Its target is unknown. The chain recombines TRBV10-3 with TRBJ2-1; possible D gene TRBD1, 5 bases. Specimen: naive CD4+ T cells from blood. The sequence derives from a man younger than 45 in good health. Written as DNA, the CDR3 is TGTGCCATCAGTGGACAGATCACGGATGAGCAGTTCTTC. This sequence encodes CAISGQITDEQFF.